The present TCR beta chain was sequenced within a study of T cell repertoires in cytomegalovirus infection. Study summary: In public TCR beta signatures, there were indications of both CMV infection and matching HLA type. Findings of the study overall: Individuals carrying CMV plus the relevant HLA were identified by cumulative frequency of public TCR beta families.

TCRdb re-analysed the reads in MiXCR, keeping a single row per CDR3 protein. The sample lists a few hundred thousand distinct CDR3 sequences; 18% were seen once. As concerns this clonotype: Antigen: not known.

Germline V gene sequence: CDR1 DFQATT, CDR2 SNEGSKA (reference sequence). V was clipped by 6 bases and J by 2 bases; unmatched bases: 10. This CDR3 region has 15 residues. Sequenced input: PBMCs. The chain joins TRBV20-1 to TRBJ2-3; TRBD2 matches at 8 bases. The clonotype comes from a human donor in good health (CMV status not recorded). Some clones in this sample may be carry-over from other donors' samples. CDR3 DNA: TGCAGTGCCGCGCCACTAGCGGCTGCCACAGATACGCAGTATTTT. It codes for CSAAPLAAATDTQYF.